The 6 T cell receptor beta chains reported below all come from one sample, sequenced in a study of OX40 agonist ivuxolimab in advanced cancers. Produced via immunoSEQ multiplex PCR; TCRdb's table is partial and in-frame only. The top ten clones hold roughly 17% of a sample with tens of thousands of clones, 87% of them seen once. The sequenced sample was CD4+ or CD8+ T cells sorted from blood, obtained in a trial of the OX40 agonist ivuxolimab. Receptors were obtained from an adult with an advanced solid tumor such as melanoma, head and neck, liver or kidney cancer.

J is TRBJ2-7 and V is TRBV15, with D perhaps assigned TRBD1 or TRBD2 (5 bases each). This CDR3 region has 13 residues. Trimming pared 0 bases from V and 6 bases from J, leaving 9 bases between. Germline assignment: CDR1 LNHNV and CDR2 YYDKDF (reference sequence). This CDR3 reads CATSRDLRGEQYF. The CDR3 DNA sequence: TGTGCCACCAGCAGAGATTTGAGGGGCGAGCAGTACTTC.

The CDR3, as DNA: TGTGCCAGCTCACTCCGGGACAGAACCGGGGAGCTGTTTTTT. This codes for CASSLRDRTGELFF. The chain links TRBV18 to TRBJ2-2, with 7 bases matching TRBD1. The CDR3 is 14 residues long. CDR1 KGHSH and CDR2 LQKENI come from the germline V gene. V dropped 4 bases and J dropped 5; count of bases not matched to a gene: 4.

This CDR3 is CASSQAASGGIFYEQYF. In DNA form, the CDR3 reads TGTGCCAGCAGCCAAGCTGCTAGCGGAGGGATATTCTACGAGCAGTACTTC. The chain links TRBV4-2 to TRBJ2-7, with 7 bases lining up with TRBD2. The CDR3 contains 17 residues. Trimming took 1 base from V and 3 from J; bases not matched to a gene: 12. CDR1 LGHNA and CDR2 YNFKEQ come from the germline V gene.

This clone was seen repeatedly, ten times or more. The rearrangement uses TRBV6-6 and TRBJ2-7; D may be TRBD1 (6 bases). Germline assignment: CDR1 MNHNY and CDR2 SVGAGI (reference sequence). Trimming pared 7 bases from V and 3 bases from J, leaving 13 bases between. This CDR3 is built from 13 residues. CDR3 loop: CASNREGGYEQYF. CDR3 DNA sequence: TGTGCCAGCAACCGAGAAGGGGGCTACGAGCAGTACTTC.

The chain employs TRBV10-3 and TRBJ2-7; D remains unclear. Germline V gene data show CDR1 as ENHRY and CDR2 as SYGVKD. This CDR3 is built from 14 residues. V was cut by 0 bases and J by 4 bases, with 10 bases left in between. This CDR3 is CAISESTRVYEQYF. The CDR3 DNA sequence: TGTGCCATCAGTGAGTCGACCCGGGTTTACGAGCAGTACTTC.

The rearrangement joins TRBV6-5 to TRBJ2-7, with D perhaps matching TRBD2 (5 bases). Germline CDR1 MNHEY, CDR2 SVGAGI. This CDR3 contains 13 residues. Trimming removed 5 bases from V and 3 bases from J, with 11 bases in between. In DNA, the CDR3 is TGTGCCAGCAGTACCGGGGTACACTACGAGCAGTACTTC. This translates into CASSTGVHYEQYF.